The sequence of this T cell receptor (beta chain) was determined in a study of T-cell memory formation after mild COVID-19. The 5'RACE method, run with constant-segment primers, produced TCR alpha and TCR beta cDNA libraries (carrying sample barcodes and UMIs). TCRdb re-derived calls from the 5' RACE reads in MiXCR, one entry per CDR3 protein. In the table there are under 600,000 distinct CDR3 sequences, less than 25% of which are singletons. This clonotype was counted a few times. Deletions cut 5 bases from V and 3 bases from J, with 15 bases between. The CDR3 runs to 15 residues. Germline V gene lookup returns CDR1 SEHNR and CDR2 FQNEAQ (reference sequence).

This sequence joins TRBV7-9 and TRBJ2-3, with D hard to call. The clonotype originates from an adult woman who had mild COVID-19 (a few samples of this study predate the infection). Cell type and time point are not known. The specimen was PBMCs or a T cell subset sorted from them (not recorded which). CDR3 nucleotide sequence: TGTGCCAGCAGCCGAGCCCACTCCAGTACAGATACGCAGTATTTT. Protein product: CASSRAHSSTDTQYF. Together with reference TRBV7-9 and TRBJ2-3, the CDR3 gives the full variable domain: DTGVSQNPRHKITKRGQNVTFRCDPISEHNRLYWYRQTLGQGPEFLTYFQNEAQLEKSRLLSDRFSAERPKGSFSTLEIQRTEQGDSAMYLCASSRAHSSTDTQYFGPGTRLTVL.